Listed here are 28 T cell receptor beta chains from one sample, sequenced in a study of T cell repertoires in cytomegalovirus infection. Using its own MiXCR run on the reads, TCRdb lists one record per CDR3 protein. The sample gives some 450,000 distinct CDR3 sequences, approximately 30% of which show up once; about an eighth is in the top ten. Material for sequencing was PBMCs. These receptors came from a human donor in good health (CMV status not recorded). Some clones in this sample may be carry-over from other donors' samples.

This clonotype was seen only a few times. The genes are TRBV4-3 and TRBJ1-1, with D tentatively TRBD1 (6 bases). Trimming cost V 0 bases and J 0 bases, with 11 bases left between them. This CDR3 comprises 16 residues. The germline V gene encodes CDR1 LGHNA and CDR2 YSLEER. As DNA, the CDR3 is TGCGCCAGCAGCCAAGATTTCTCAGGGGTGAACACTGAAGCTTTCTTT. This sequence encodes CASSQDFSGVNTEAFF.

This chain connects TRBV29-1 to TRBJ2-3; 10 nucleotides line up with TRBD1. Trimming cost V 5 bases and J 4 bases; bases outside gene matches: 3. This CDR3 has 13 residues. The V gene's germline CDR1 is SQVTM and CDR2 ANQGSEA. The CDR3, as DNA: TGCAGCGTTCGCGGACAGGGGGCAGATACGCAGTATTTT. It specifies CSVRGQGADTQYF.

Regarding this clonotype: Since a much larger clone is just one base distant, this may be a read error. The chain recombines TRBV11-2 with TRBJ1-1, with D unresolved. Looked up from germline, CDR1 is SGHAT and CDR2 is FQNNGV. Trimming shortened V by 2 bases and J by 1 base, and 5 bases separated the two germline ends. CDR3 length: 13 amino acids. The CDR3 coding sequence is TGTGCCAGCAGCTTATGGGCGAACACTGAAGCTTTCTTT. Its translation is CASSLWANTEAFF.

The chain carries TRBV20-1 and TRBJ2-7; 10 bases are a match to TRBD1. With V trimmed by 7 bases and J by 1 base, 7 bases remained unmatched. The germline gives CDR1 DFQATT, CDR2 SNEGSKA (reference sequence). The CDR3 is 14 amino acids. The CDR3 coding sequence is TGCAGTGTTTTCGGGACAGGGGCATCCTACGAGCAGTACTTC. Translation: CSVFGTGASYEQYF.

This clonotype was seen more than once but under ten times. The junction departs from the called germline gene at one end, perhaps through a read error. The CDR3 spells CASSLATSAEQYF. As DNA, the CDR3 is TGTGCTAGCAGCTTAGCCACTAGCGCCGAGCAGTACTTC. V usage is TRBV7-7 and J usage is TRBJ2-7, with 7 bases identical to TRBD2. CDR3 length equals 13 residues. Germline V lookup: CDR1 SSHAT, CDR2 FNYEAQ (reference sequence).

This chain links TRBV6-5 with TRBJ1-3, with 7 bases that match TRBD1. V lost 5 bases, J lost 0 bases, and 4 bases stayed unmatched. Germline V gives CDR1 MNHEY, CDR2 SVGAGI. The CDR3 has 15 residues. The CDR3 loop is CASSRTGHSGNTIYF. The CDR3 DNA reads as TGTGCCAGCAGTCGGACAGGACACTCTGGAAACACCATATATTTT.

This clonotype was detected once. V is TRBV7-9 and J is TRBJ2-3; D is tentatively TRBD1 or TRBD2 (5 bases each). The germline V and J ends were trimmed by 5 bases and 5 bases, with 14 bases remaining between them. Germline CDR1 is SEHNR and CDR2 is FQNEAQ (reference sequence). This CDR3 is built from 14 residues. The chain's CDR3 is CASSRGAQQDTQYF. The CDR3 coding sequence is TGTGCCAGCAGCCGAGGGGCCCAGCAAGATACGCAGTATTTT.

Note on this clonotype: The junction departs from germline at one end; a sequencing error may be responsible. This chain connects TRBV4-1 to TRBJ1-2; D remains ambiguous. Germline loops: CDR1 MGHRA, CDR2 YSYEKL. CDR3 length equals 14 residues. CDR3 in amino acids: CASSQDGTDYVYTF. CDR3 DNA: TGCGCCAGCAGCCAAGATGGAACTGACTATGTCTACACCTTC.

This clonotype was counted only a few times. The chain has TRBV29-1 and TRBJ2-5, with TRBD1 matching over 8 bases. Germline V lookup: CDR1 SQVTM, CDR2 ANQGSEA. With 5 bases clipped from V and 7 bases from J, the junction kept 6 bases outside the gene matches. The CDR3 is made up of 12 amino acids. CDR3 DNA: TGCAGCGTTCTGTCAGGGGGCCCGACCCAGTACTTC. This gives the protein CSVLSGGPTQYF.

The V call is TRBV29-1, the J call TRBJ1-2; no reliable D call. Trimming stripped 4 bases from V and 3 bases from J, with 9 bases between. Germline V lookup: CDR1 SQVTM, CDR2 ANQGSEA. The CDR3 sequence is 12 residues long. The CDR3 nucleotides read TGCAGCGTTGGTGAGCTCCACTATGGCTACACCTTC. It specifies CSVGELHYGYTF.

Comments on this clonotype: A much larger clonotype is one base distant, so this may be a read error. The chain combines TRBV7-9 with TRBJ2-7, with a possible D match to TRBD1 (6 bases). Germline V CDR1 and CDR2: SEHNR, FQNEAQ (reference sequence). The CDR3 covers 17 residues. DNA for the CDR3: TGTGCCATCAGCTTAGTTTTGGGGGCGATATCTTCCTACGAGCAGTACTTC. It encodes CAISLVLGAISSYEQYF. The full variable domain, rest sourced from reference TRBV7-9 and TRBJ2-7, is DTGVSQNPRHKITKRGQNVTFRCDPISEHNRLYWYRQTLGQGPEFLTYFQNEAQLEKSRLLSDRFSAERPKGSFSTLEIQRTEQGDSAMYLCAISLVLGAISSYEQYFGPGTRLTVT.

This clonotype was counted only a few times. This chain links TRBV6-5 with TRBJ1-1, with no clear D. Trimming took 6 bases from V and 0 from J, leaving 11 bases between them. The germline CDR1 and CDR2 sequences are MNHEY and SVGAGI. The CDR3 is 14 amino acids. CDR3: CASRPHTVNTEAFF. As DNA, the CDR3 is TGTGCCAGCAGGCCCCATACAGTGAACACTGAAGCTTTCTTT.

Written as DNA, the CDR3 is TGCAGCGTCGGGACAGGGGATGGCAATCAGCCCCAGCATTTT. The encoded protein is CSVGTGDGNQPQHF. V and J are TRBV29-1 and TRBJ1-5, with TRBD1 matching 10 bases. CDR1 SQVTM and CDR2 ANQGSEA come from the germline V gene. With 6 bases clipped from V and 2 bases from J, the junction kept 4 bases outside the gene matches. The CDR3 totals 14 residues.

This clonotype was observed a few times. In DNA form, the CDR3 reads TGTGCCAGCAGCTCCCAAGGACAGGTTTTAAGAAACACCATATATTTT. Its translation is CASSSQGQVLRNTIYF. This chain joins TRBV5-6 and TRBJ1-3; 7 bases match TRBD1. The junction had 11 bases not matched to a gene; V was cut back by 3 bases and J by 5 bases. CDR3 length: 16 amino acids. Germline values: CDR1 SGHDT, CDR2 YYEEEE.

In the case of this clonotype: Possible read error: a much larger clone is one base away. This chain uses TRBV12-3 or TRBV12-4 with TRBJ1-1; TRBD1 matches 7 bases. This CDR3 region has 14 residues. V trimming: 6 bases; J trimming: 10 bases; junction bases outside the gene matches: 14. For the CDR3, the DNA is TGTGCCAGCAGGGGTGGGCGGACAGGTAAGGCAGCTTTCTTT. It is translated as CASRGGRTGKAAFF.

CDR3: CASSYSTEHYEQYF. CDR3 DNA sequence: TGTGCCAGCAGTTACTCGACAGAGCACTACGAGCAGTACTTC. This chain joins TRBV6-6 and TRBJ2-7; maybe TRBD1 (5 bases). The V end was cut by 0 bases, the J end by 3 bases, with 9 bases between. This CDR3 spans 14 amino acids. The germline V gene encodes CDR1 MNHNY and CDR2 SVGAGI (reference sequence).

With respect to this clonotype: Compared with germline, one end of the junction differs, possibly owing to a read error. The chain carries TRBV4-1 and TRBJ2-7; unclear D gene. This CDR3 is built from 14 residues. Germline V gene lookup returns CDR1 MGHRA and CDR2 YSYEKL. CDR3 nucleotides: TGTGCCAGCAGCCAAGACGCTGGCAACTACGAGCAGTACTTC. Translated: CASSQDAGNYEQYF.

This chain uses TRBV2 with TRBJ1-2; 7 nucleotides line up with TRBD1. The J segment lost 1 base and the V segment lost 6 bases, leaving 14 bases of the junction unmatched. The CDR3 length is 17 residues. Germline assignment: CDR1 SNHLY and CDR2 FYNNEI. Here the CDR3 DNA reads TGTGCCAGCAGCCCAAGCCGCGACAGGGTGGTTAACTATGGCTACACCTTC. Protein sequence: CASSPSRDRVVNYGYTF.

This clonotype has at least ten counts. Written as DNA, the CDR3 is TGTGCCAGCAGTTTCCCGGGGGGCAATCAGCCCCAGCATTTT. Amino acid sequence: CASSFPGGNQPQHF. The chain has TRBV28 and TRBJ1-5, with D possibly being TRBD1 (5 bases). Germline CDR1 and CDR2: MDHEN and SYDVKM. V lost 3 bases and J 2 bases, leaving 8 bases between the germline ends. This CDR3 contains 14 residues.

Only a few counts were recorded for this clonotype. V and J are TRBV6-2 or TRBV6-3 and TRBJ2-1, with 7 bases matching TRBD1. Germline V CDR1 and CDR2: MNHEY, SVGEGT. The V gene end was trimmed by 5 bases and the J gene end by 2 bases; junction bases not matched to a gene: 9. The length of the CDR3 is 16 residues. In nucleotides, the CDR3 is TGTGCCAGCAGTCGCAGACAGGGAATAACCTACAATGAGCAGTTCTTC. This sequence encodes CASSRRQGITYNEQFF.

This clonotype showed up many times. The V gene is TRBV5-6, the J gene TRBJ2-7; no firm D call. There are 14 residues in the CDR3. The germline CDR1 and CDR2 sequences are SGHDT and YYEEEE. V lost 6 bases and J lost 0, with 13 bases in between. CDR3 bases: TGTGCCAGCACCGGTGGTGCGGACTCCTACGAGCAGTACTTC. Translated, it gives CASTGGADSYEQYF.

This clonotype appeared many times. This chain joins TRBV7-8 and TRBJ1-6; tentatively, D is TRBD1 (5 bases). CDR3 length: 15 amino acids. Germline CDR1 and CDR2: SGHVS and FQNEAQ. V was pared by 5 bases and J by 5 bases, with 13 bases between. Written as DNA, the CDR3 is TGTGCCAGCAGCACGGAGGGGATCCATAATTCACCCCTCCACTTT. Its translation is CASSTEGIHNSPLHF.

This clonotype occurred many times. This chain joins TRBV7-2 and TRBJ1-1; 7 bases are a match to TRBD1. The CDR3 consists of 16 residues. Germline CDR1 SGHTA, CDR2 FQGNSA. V was pared by 5 bases and J by 0 bases, with 9 bases of the junction left unmatched. The CDR3 loop is CASSQRRTGLNTEAFF. CDR3 DNA: TGTGCCAGCAGCCAGAGACGGACAGGCCTGAACACTGAAGCTTTCTTT.

This clonotype has more than one count but fewer than ten. The gene calls are TRBV27 and TRBJ1-1; no definite D call. The CDR3 extends over 8 amino acids. The germline CDR1 and CDR2 sequences are MNHEY and SMNVEV (reference sequence). Trimming cost V 4 bases and J 13 bases, with 4 bases left between them. In DNA form, the CDR3 reads TGTGCCAGCAGTTCGGGTTTCTTT. It yields the protein CASSSGFF.

The chain combines TRBV28 with TRBJ2-1; 11 bases fit TRBD2. The V segment lost 6 bases and the J segment 5 bases; nucleotides outside the gene matches: 12. The CDR3 is 17 amino acids. Germline assignment: CDR1 MDHEN and CDR2 SYDVKM. The CDR3 protein is CASSLSGGVGSHNEQFF. The DNA for the CDR3 is TGTGCCAGCAGCCTTAGCGGGGGGGTTGGGTCCCACAATGAGCAGTTCTTC.

The rearrangement uses TRBV4-1 and TRBJ2-2; D is unclear. Trimming took 1 base from V and 7 from J, leaving 16 bases between them. Germline-derived CDR1 and CDR2 are MGHRA and YSYEKL. CDR3 length equals 16 residues. CDR3 amino acids: CASSQVTAVAGGELFF. Here the CDR3 DNA reads TGCGCCAGCAGCCAAGTCACCGCAGTTGCTGGCGGGGAGCTGTTTTTT.

This clonotype showed up many times. This sequence joins TRBV27 and TRBJ1-2, with TRBD1 as a possible D gene (6 bases). V lost 3 bases and J lost 8, with 10 bases in between. The length of the CDR3 is 12 residues. Per the germline V gene, CDR1 is MNHEY and CDR2 is SMNVEV (reference sequence). CDR3 bases: TGTGCCAGCAGTTTTAGAGGGGGAGGCTACACCTTC. Its translation: CASSFRGGGYTF.

V gene TRBV6-1 combines with J gene TRBJ2-7; 7 nucleotides agree with TRBD1. V trimming: 2 bases; J trimming: 5 bases; junction bases outside the gene matches: 6. The CDR3 is made up of 14 amino acids. Germline V CDR1 and CDR2: MNHNS, SASEGT. The CDR3 is CASSEYGTVDEQYF. The CDR3 nucleotides read TGTGCCAGCAGTGAATACGGGACAGTCGACGAGCAGTACTTC.